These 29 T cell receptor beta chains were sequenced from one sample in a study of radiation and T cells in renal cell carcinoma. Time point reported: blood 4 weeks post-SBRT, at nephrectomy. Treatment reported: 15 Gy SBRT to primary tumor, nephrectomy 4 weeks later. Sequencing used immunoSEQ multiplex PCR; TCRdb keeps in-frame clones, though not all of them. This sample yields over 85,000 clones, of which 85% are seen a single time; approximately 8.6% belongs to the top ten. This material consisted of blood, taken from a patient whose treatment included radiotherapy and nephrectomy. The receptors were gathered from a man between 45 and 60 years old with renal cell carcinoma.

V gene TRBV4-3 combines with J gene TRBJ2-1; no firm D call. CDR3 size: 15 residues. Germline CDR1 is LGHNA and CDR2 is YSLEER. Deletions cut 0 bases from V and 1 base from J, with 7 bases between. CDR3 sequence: CASSQDGFSYNEQFF. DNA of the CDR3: TGCGCCAGCAGCCAAGATGGATTTTCCTACAATGAGCAGTTCTTC.

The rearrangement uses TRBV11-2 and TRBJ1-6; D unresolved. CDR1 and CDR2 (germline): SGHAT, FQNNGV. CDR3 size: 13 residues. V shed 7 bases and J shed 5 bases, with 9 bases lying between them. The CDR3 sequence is CASTRHNNSPLHF. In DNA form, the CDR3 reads TGTGCCAGCACCAGACACAATAATTCACCCCTCCACTTT.

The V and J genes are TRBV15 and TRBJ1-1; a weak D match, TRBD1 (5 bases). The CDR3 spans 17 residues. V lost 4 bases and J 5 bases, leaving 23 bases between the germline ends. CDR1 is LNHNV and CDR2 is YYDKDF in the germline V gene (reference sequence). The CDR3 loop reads CATSNVKGTGHGTEAFF. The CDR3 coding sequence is TGTGCCACCAGCAACGTAAAAGGGACGGGCCACGGAACTGAAGCTTTCTTT.

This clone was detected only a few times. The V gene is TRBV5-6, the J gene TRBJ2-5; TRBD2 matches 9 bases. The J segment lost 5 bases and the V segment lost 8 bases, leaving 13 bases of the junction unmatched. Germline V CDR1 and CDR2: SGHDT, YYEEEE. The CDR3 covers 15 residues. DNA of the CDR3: TGTGCCAGTCCCGCTCCTAGCGGGATGGGGGAGACCCAGTACTTC. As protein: CASPAPSGMGETQYF.

The CDR3 is CASAEDPSTDTQYF. CDR3 nucleotide sequence: TGCGCCAGCGCCGAGGATCCTAGCACAGATACGCAGTATTTT. The chain has TRBV5-1 and TRBJ2-3, with D uncertain. Per germline, CDR1 SGHRS and CDR2 YFSETQ. Trimming pared 7 bases from V and 0 bases from J, leaving 12 bases between. The CDR3 spans 14 residues.

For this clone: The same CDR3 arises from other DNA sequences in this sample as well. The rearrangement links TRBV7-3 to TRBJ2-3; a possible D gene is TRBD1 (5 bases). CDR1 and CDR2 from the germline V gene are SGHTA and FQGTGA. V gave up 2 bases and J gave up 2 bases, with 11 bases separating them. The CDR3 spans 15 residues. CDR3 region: CASSLQGISTDTQYF. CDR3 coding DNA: TGTGCCAGCAGCTTACAGGGAATTTCCACAGATACGCAGTATTTT.

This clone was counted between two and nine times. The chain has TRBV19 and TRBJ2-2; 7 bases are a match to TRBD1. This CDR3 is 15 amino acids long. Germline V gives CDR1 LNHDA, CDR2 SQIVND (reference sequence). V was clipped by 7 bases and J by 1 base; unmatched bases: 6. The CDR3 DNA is TGTGCCAGTACCAAAAGGACAGGGAACACCGGGGAGCTGTTTTTT. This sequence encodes CASTKRTGNTGELFF.

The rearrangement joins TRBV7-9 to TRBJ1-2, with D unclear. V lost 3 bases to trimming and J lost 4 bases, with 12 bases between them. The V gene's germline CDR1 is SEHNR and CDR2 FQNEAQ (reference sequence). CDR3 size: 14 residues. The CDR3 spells CASSFSGLLYGYTF. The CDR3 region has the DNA TGTGCCAGCAGCTTTTCTGGACTACTCTATGGCTACACCTTC.

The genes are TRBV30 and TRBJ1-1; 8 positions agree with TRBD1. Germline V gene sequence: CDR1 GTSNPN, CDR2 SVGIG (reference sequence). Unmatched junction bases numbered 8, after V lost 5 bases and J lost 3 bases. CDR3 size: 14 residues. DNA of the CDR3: TGTGCCTGGGACAGGGGAAGGTCGCACACTGAAGCTTTCTTT. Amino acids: CAWDRGRSHTEAFF. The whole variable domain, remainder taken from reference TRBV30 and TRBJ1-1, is SQTIHQWPATLVQPVGSPLSLECTVEGTSNPNLYWYRQAAGRGLQLLFYSVGIGQISSEVPQNLSASRPQDRQFILSSKKLLLSDSGFYLCAWDRGRSHTEAFFGQGTRLTVV.

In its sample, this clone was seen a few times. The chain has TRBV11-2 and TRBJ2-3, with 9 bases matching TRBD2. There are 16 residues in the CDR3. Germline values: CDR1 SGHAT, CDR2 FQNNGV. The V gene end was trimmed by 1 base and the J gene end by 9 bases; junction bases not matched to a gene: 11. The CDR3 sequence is CASSLVRGGAVRTQYF. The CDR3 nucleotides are TGTGCCAGCAGCTTAGTTCGCGGGGGGGCCGTCCGAACGCAGTATTTT.

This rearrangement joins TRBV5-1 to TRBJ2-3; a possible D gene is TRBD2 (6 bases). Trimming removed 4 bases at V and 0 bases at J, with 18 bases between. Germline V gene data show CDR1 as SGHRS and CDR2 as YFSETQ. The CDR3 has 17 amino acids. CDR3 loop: CASSITGSLTSTDTQYF. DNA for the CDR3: TGCGCCAGCAGCATAACCGGGAGCCTCACTAGCACAGATACGCAGTATTTT. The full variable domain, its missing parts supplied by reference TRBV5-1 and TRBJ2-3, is KAGVTQTPRYLIKTRGQQVTLSCSPISGHRSVSWYQQTPGQGLQFLFEYFSETQRNKGNFPGRFSGRQFSNSRSEMNVSTLELGDSALYLCASSITGSLTSTDTQYFGPGTRLTVL.

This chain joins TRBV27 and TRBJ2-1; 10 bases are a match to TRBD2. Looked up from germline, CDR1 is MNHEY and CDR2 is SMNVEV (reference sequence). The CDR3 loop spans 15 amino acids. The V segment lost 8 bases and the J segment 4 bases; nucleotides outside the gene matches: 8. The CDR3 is CASRPTSGAYNEQFF. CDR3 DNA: TGTGCCAGCCGCCCCACTAGCGGGGCTTACAATGAGCAGTTCTTC.

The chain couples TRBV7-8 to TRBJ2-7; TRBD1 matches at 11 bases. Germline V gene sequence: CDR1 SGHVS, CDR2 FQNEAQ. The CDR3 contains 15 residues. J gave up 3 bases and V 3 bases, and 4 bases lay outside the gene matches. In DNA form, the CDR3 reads TGTGCCAGCAGCTTTGGGACAGGGGGTGTCTACGAGCAGTACTTC. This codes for CASSFGTGGVYEQYF.

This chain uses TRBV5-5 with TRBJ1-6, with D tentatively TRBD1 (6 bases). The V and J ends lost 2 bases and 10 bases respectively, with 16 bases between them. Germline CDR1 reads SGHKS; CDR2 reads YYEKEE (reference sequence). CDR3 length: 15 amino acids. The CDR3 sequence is CASSFPGATLSPLHF. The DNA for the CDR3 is TGTGCCAGCAGCTTCCCGGGGGCCACATTGTCACCCCTCCACTTT.

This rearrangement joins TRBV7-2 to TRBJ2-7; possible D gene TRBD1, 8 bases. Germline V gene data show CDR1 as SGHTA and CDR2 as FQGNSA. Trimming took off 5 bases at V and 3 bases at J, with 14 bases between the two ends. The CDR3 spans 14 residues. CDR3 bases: TGTGCCAGCAGCCCGGGGGGACAGGACTACGAGCAGTACTTC. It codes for CASSPGGQDYEQYF.

This CDR3 reads CSARGRNIQYF. The CDR3 DNA sequence: TGCAGTGCTAGGGGGAGGAACATTCAGTACTTC. J is TRBJ2-4 and V is TRBV20-1, with D perhaps TRBD2 (6 bases). Trimming shortened V by 3 bases and J by 7 bases, and 7 bases separated the two germline ends. Germline V gene sequence: CDR1 DFQATT, CDR2 SNEGSKA (reference sequence). The CDR3 spans 11 residues.

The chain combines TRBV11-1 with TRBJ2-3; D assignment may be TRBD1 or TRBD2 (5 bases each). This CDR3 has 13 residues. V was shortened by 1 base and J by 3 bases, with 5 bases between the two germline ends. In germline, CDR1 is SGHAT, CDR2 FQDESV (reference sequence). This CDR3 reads CASSLGGTDTQYF. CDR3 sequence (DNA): TGTGCCAGCAGCTTAGGGGGGACAGATACGCAGTATTTT.

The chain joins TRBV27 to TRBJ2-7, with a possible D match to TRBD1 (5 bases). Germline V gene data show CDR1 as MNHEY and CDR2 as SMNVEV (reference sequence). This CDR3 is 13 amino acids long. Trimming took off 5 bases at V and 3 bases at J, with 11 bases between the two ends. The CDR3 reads CASSRSRVYEQYF. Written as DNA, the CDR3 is TGTGCCAGCAGTCGCTCCAGGGTCTACGAGCAGTACTTC.

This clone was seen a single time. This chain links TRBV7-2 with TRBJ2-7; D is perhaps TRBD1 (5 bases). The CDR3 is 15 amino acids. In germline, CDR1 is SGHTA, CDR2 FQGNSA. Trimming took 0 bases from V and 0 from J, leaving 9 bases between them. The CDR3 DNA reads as TGTGCCAGCAGCTTAGCGTGGGGCGTCTCCTACGAGCAGTACTTC. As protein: CASSLAWGVSYEQYF.

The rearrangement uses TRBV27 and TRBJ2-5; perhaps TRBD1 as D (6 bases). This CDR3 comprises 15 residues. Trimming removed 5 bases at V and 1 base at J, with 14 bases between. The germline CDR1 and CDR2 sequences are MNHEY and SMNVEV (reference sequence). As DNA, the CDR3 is TGTGCCAGCAGTGACCTTCAAGGGGGCCAAGAGACCCAGTACTTC. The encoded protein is CASSDLQGGQETQYF.

As DNA, the CDR3 is TGTGCCAGCAGTCCCTCTCAGGGGGGTTGGTATGGCTACACCTTC. The encoded protein is CASSPSQGGWYGYTF. The genes are TRBV6-5 and TRBJ1-2, with 7 bases aligning to TRBD1. There are 15 residues in the CDR3. Looked up from germline, CDR1 is MNHEY and CDR2 is SVGAGI. After removal of 5 bases from V and 5 bases from J, the junction contained 11 bases not matched to a gene.

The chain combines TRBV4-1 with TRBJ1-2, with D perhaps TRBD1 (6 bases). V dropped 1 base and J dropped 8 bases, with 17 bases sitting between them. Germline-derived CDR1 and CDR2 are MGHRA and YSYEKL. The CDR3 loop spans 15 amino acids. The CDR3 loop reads CASSQAVTGNFGYTF. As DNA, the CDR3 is TGCGCCAGCAGCCAAGCGGTAACAGGGAACTTCGGCTACACCTTC.

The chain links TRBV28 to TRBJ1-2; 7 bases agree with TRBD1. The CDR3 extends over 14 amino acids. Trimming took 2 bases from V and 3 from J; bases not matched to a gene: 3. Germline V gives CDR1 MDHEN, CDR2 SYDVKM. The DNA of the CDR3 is TGTGCCAGCAGTTTAGACCAGGGGGACTATGGCTACACCTTC. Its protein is CASSLDQGDYGYTF.

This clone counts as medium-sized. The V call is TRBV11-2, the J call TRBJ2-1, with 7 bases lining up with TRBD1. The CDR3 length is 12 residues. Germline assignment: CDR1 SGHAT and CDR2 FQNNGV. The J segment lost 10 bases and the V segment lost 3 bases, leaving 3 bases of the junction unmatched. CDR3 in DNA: TGTGCCAGCAGCTTCCGGACAGGCGAGCAGTTCTTC. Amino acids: CASSFRTGEQFF.

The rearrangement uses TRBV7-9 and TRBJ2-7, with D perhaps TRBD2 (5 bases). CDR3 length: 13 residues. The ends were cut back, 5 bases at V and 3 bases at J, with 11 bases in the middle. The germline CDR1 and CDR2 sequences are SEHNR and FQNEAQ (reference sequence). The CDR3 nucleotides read TGTGCCAGCAGCCGACTAACCTTCTACGAGCAGTACTTC. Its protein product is CASSRLTFYEQYF.

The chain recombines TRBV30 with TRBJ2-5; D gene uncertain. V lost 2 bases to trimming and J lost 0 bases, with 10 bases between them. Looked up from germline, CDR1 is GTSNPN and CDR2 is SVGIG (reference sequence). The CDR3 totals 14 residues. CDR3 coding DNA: TGTGCCTGGAGTAGGTCCATGTACCAAGAGACCCAGTACTTC. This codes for CAWSRSMYQETQYF.

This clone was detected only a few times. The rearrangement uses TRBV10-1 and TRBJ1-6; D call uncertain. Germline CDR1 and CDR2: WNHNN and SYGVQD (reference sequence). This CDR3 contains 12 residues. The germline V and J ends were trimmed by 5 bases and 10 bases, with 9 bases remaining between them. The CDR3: CASSSSGSPLHF. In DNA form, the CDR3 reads TGCGCCAGCAGTTCATCTGGGTCACCCCTCCACTTT.

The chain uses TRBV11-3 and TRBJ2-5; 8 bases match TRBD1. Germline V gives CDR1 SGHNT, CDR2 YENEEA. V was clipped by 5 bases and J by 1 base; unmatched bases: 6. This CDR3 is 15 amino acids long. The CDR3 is CASSGRQGSQETQYF. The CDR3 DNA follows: TGTGCCAGCAGCGGACGACAGGGGAGCCAAGAGACCCAGTACTTC.

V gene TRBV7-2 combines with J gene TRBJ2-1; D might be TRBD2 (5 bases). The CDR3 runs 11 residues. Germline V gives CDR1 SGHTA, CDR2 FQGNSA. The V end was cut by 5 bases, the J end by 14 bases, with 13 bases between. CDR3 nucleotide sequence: TGTGCCAGCAGCGAAACCACTAGTAAGTTCTTC. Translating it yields CASSETTSKFF.